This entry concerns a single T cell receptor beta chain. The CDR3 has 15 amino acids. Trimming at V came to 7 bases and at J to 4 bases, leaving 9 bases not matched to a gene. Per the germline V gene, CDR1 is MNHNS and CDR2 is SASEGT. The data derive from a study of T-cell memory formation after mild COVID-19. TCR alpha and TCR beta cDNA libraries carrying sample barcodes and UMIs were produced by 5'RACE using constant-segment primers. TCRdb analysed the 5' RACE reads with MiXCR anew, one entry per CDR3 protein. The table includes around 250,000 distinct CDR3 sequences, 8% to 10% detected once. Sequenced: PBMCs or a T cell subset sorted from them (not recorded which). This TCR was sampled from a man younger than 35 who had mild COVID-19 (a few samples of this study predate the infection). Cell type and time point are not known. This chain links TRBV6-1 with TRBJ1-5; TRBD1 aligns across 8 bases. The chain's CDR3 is CASKSADRVNQPQHF. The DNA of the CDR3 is TGTGCCAGCAAGTCAGCGGACAGGGTTAATCAGCCCCAGCATTTT.